These T cell receptor beta chains were read from a single sample in a study of T cell repertoires in cytomegalovirus infection. These receptors lack a known antigen. From the reads, TCRdb called clonotypes with MiXCR, one entry per CDR3 protein. The sample has about 470,000 distinct CDR3 sequences, about two fifths seen once. The sample consisted of cultured PBMCs, taken from culture after CMV antigen stimulation. All receptors come from a human donor in good health (CMV status not recorded). Some clones in this sample may be carry-over from other donors' samples. Both conserved end residues are part of each CDR3. Each record gives: D gene, J gene, V gene, clone size, CDR3 protein, CDR3 DNA. D genes are given only for firm matches. The size field is filled for only some rows; it gives once, few, many or a size class.

d_call: .
j_call: TRBJ1-5
v_call: TRBV28
clone_size: .
cdr3_aa: CASSRTVYSNQPQHF
cdr3_nt: TGTGCCAGCAGCCGGACAGTTTATAGCAATCAGCCCCAGCATTTT

d_call: .
j_call: TRBJ2-3
v_call: TRBV3-1
clone_size: .
cdr3_aa: CASSQDLAPNLVGADTQYF
cdr3_nt: TGTGCCAGCAGCCAAGATCTGGCTCCCAACCTCGTCGGGGCAGATACGCAGTATTTT

d_call: .
j_call: TRBJ1-3
v_call: TRBV4-3
clone_size: .
cdr3_aa: CASSQAPGGNSGNTIYF
cdr3_nt: TGCGCCAGCAGCCAAGCCCCCGGGGGGAACTCTGGAAACACCATATATTTT

d_call: .
j_call: TRBJ1-5
v_call: TRBV7-2
clone_size: .
cdr3_aa: CASSLEKASAQHF
cdr3_nt: TGTGCCAGCAGCTTAGAAAAGGCATCGGCCCAGCATTTT

d_call: .
j_call: TRBJ1-1
v_call: TRBV10-3
clone_size: .
cdr3_aa: CAISESTGLRVTEAFF
cdr3_nt: TGTGCCATCAGTGAGTCGACAGGACTCAGGGTCACTGAAGCTTTCTTT

d_call: .
j_call: TRBJ1-1
v_call: TRBV7-6
clone_size: many
cdr3_aa: CASSPLGTEAFF
cdr3_nt: TGTGCCAGCAGCCCCCTGGGCACTGAAGCTTTCTTT

d_call: .
j_call: TRBJ2-1
v_call: TRBV6-2/TRBV6-3
clone_size: .
cdr3_aa: CASALGLGYNEQFF
cdr3_nt: TGTGCCAGCGCCCTGGGGCTGGGATACAATGAGCAGTTCTTC

d_call: .
j_call: TRBJ1-5
v_call: TRBV7-2
clone_size: few
cdr3_aa: CASSPQFSGANQPQHF
cdr3_nt: TGTGCCAGCAGCCCCCAGTTTTCGGGGGCCAATCAGCCCCAGCATTTT

d_call: .
j_call: TRBJ1-2
v_call: TRBV12-3/TRBV12-4
clone_size: few
cdr3_aa: CASSSFPRSGYTF
cdr3_nt: TGTGCCAGCAGTTCGTTCCCTAGGAGCGGCTACACCTTC

d_call: .
j_call: TRBJ2-1
v_call: TRBV7-2
clone_size: few
cdr3_aa: CASSFGGALNHEQFF
cdr3_nt: TGTGCCAGCAGCTTTGGCGGGGCCCTTAACCATGAGCAGTTCTTC

d_call: .
j_call: TRBJ2-7
v_call: TRBV10-3
clone_size: few
cdr3_aa: CAISEKGREQQYF
cdr3_nt: TGTGCCATCAGTGAGAAGGGACGGGAGCAGCAGTACTTC

d_call: .
j_call: TRBJ2-5
v_call: TRBV7-6
clone_size: .
cdr3_aa: CASSLMFRGWGRETQYF
cdr3_nt: TGTGCCAGCAGCTTGATGTTCCGGGGTTGGGGCCGAGAGACCCAGTACTTC

d_call: .
j_call: TRBJ2-1
v_call: TRBV12-3/TRBV12-4
clone_size: .
cdr3_aa: CASSPSRGGEQFF
cdr3_nt: TGTGCCAGCAGTCCCTCCCGCGGGGGCGAGCAGTTCTTC

d_call: .
j_call: TRBJ1-2
v_call: TRBV7-9
clone_size: .
cdr3_aa: CASSLVPAYGYTF
cdr3_nt: TGTGCCAGCAGCTTAGTGCCAGCCTATGGCTACACCTTC

d_call: .
j_call: TRBJ1-6
v_call: TRBV28
clone_size: .
cdr3_aa: CASSFPETSSYNSPLHF
cdr3_nt: TGTGCCAGCAGTTTTCCCGAGACGAGCTCCTATAATTCACCCCTCCACTTT

d_call: .
j_call: TRBJ2-5
v_call: TRBV7-2
clone_size: .
cdr3_aa: CASSPPAEGTQYF
cdr3_nt: TGTGCCAGCAGCCCCCCCGCAGAGGGGACCCAGTACTTC

d_call: .
j_call: TRBJ2-3
v_call: TRBV18
clone_size: .
cdr3_aa: CASSPTRVRGDTQYF
cdr3_nt: TGTGCCAGCTCACCAACGAGGGTACGAGGGGATACGCAGTATTTT

d_call: .
j_call: TRBJ2-5
v_call: TRBV12-3/TRBV12-4
clone_size: few
cdr3_aa: CASSLTRKETQYF
cdr3_nt: TGTGCCAGCAGTCTGACTAGAAAAGAGACCCAGTACTTC

d_call: TRBD1
j_call: TRBJ1-2
v_call: TRBV7-8
clone_size: .
cdr3_aa: CASSTGTGPYGYTF
cdr3_nt: TGTGCCAGCAGCACCGGGACAGGGCCATATGGCTACACCTTC

d_call: .
j_call: TRBJ2-3
v_call: TRBV5-1
clone_size: few
cdr3_aa: CASSLAEAQYF
cdr3_nt: TGCGCCAGCAGCTTGGCGGAGGCGCAGTATTTT

d_call: .
j_call: TRBJ2-7
v_call: TRBV7-2
clone_size: .
cdr3_aa: CASSLGRGIERYF
cdr3_nt: TGTGCCAGCAGCTTAGGTAGGGGGATCGAGCGGTACTTC

d_call: .
j_call: TRBJ2-3
v_call: TRBV20-1
clone_size: .
cdr3_aa: CSALHGGRDTQYF
cdr3_nt: TGCAGTGCGCTTCACGGGGGACGGGATACGCAGTATTTT

d_call: .
j_call: TRBJ2-3
v_call: TRBV6-5
clone_size: .
cdr3_aa: CASTASWGDTQYF
cdr3_nt: TGTGCCAGCACAGCCTCCTGGGGTGATACGCAGTATTTT

d_call: .
j_call: TRBJ2-5
v_call: TRBV11-2
clone_size: .
cdr3_aa: CASSTSRVAQETQYF
cdr3_nt: TGTGCCAGCAGCACCTCCCGGGTAGCACAAGAGACCCAGTACTTC

d_call: TRBD1
j_call: TRBJ2-1
v_call: TRBV18
clone_size: .
cdr3_aa: CASSLSGTVNDYNEQFF
cdr3_nt: TGTGCCAGCTCACTCTCCGGGACAGTGAATGACTACAATGAGCAGTTCTTC

d_call: TRBD1
j_call: TRBJ2-7
v_call: TRBV19
clone_size: .
cdr3_aa: CASSRDRRGYEQYF
cdr3_nt: TGTGCCAGTAGTAGGGACAGGCGTGGATACGAGCAGTACTTC

d_call: .
j_call: TRBJ2-3
v_call: TRBV7-9
clone_size: .
cdr3_aa: CASSPRERDTQYF
cdr3_nt: TGTGCCAGCAGCCCCCGGGAGAGAGATACGCAGTATTTT

d_call: TRBD1
j_call: TRBJ1-6
v_call: TRBV7-2
clone_size: .
cdr3_aa: CASSLGTVYTPLHF
cdr3_nt: TGTGCCAGCAGTTTGGGGACAGTCTATACACCCCTCCACTTT

d_call: TRBD1
j_call: TRBJ1-6
v_call: TRBV7-8
clone_size: few
cdr3_aa: CASSLGTGFRSPLHF
cdr3_nt: TGTGCCAGCAGCTTGGGGACAGGGTTTCGTTCACCCCTCCACTTT

d_call: TRBD2
j_call: TRBJ2-2
v_call: TRBV7-8
clone_size: few
cdr3_aa: CASRPGGPGELFF
cdr3_nt: TGTGCCAGCAGGCCGGGAGGCCCCGGGGAGCTGTTTTTT

d_call: .
j_call: TRBJ2-3
v_call: TRBV29-1
clone_size: .
cdr3_aa: CSVDGITSTDTQYF
cdr3_nt: TGCAGCGTTGACGGAATTACTAGCACAGATACGCAGTATTTT

d_call: TRBD2
j_call: TRBJ2-1
v_call: TRBV5-1
clone_size: .
cdr3_aa: CASSLGLAGAGNEQFF
cdr3_nt: TGCGCCAGCAGCTTGGGACTAGCGGGGGCGGGGAATGAGCAGTTCTTC

d_call: TRBD2
j_call: TRBJ2-7
v_call: TRBV20-1
clone_size: .
cdr3_aa: CSAQGGTSGGAIPLEQYF
cdr3_nt: TGCAGTGCTCAAGGCGGGACTAGCGGGGGGGCCATTCCGCTTGAGCAGTACTTC

d_call: TRBD2
j_call: TRBJ2-2
v_call: TRBV28
clone_size: .
cdr3_aa: CASSLEIAGEELFF
cdr3_nt: TGTGCCAGCAGTTTGGAAATAGCGGGAGAGGAGCTGTTTTTT

d_call: TRBD1
j_call: TRBJ2-2
v_call: TRBV5-4
clone_size: .
cdr3_aa: CAAGGPNTGELFF
cdr3_nt: TGTGCCGCAGGGGGACCTAACACCGGGGAGCTGTTTTTT

d_call: TRBD2
j_call: TRBJ2-7
v_call: TRBV7-6
clone_size: .
cdr3_aa: CASSLRIAGGAYEQYF
cdr3_nt: TGTGCCAGCAGCTTAAGGATAGCGGGGGGCGCGTACGAGCAGTACTTC

d_call: .
j_call: TRBJ2-7
v_call: TRBV7-9
clone_size: once
cdr3_aa: CASSLGSVTYEQYF
cdr3_nt: TGTGCCAGCAGCTTGGGAAGCGTCACCTACGAGCAGTACTTC

d_call: .
j_call: TRBJ2-7
v_call: TRBV6-1
clone_size: .
cdr3_aa: CASSRTGGDYEQYF
cdr3_nt: TGTGCCAGCAGTCGGACTGGGGGTGATTACGAGCAGTACTTC

d_call: TRBD1
j_call: TRBJ1-2
v_call: TRBV6-5
clone_size: few
cdr3_aa: CASSRTGETYGYTF
cdr3_nt: TGTGCCAGCAGTCGGACAGGTGAAACCTATGGCTACACCTTC

d_call: .
j_call: TRBJ2-1
v_call: TRBV5-5
clone_size: .
cdr3_aa: CASSWETRSYNEQFF
cdr3_nt: TGTGCCAGCAGCTGGGAGACTAGATCCTACAATGAGCAGTTCTTC

d_call: .
j_call: TRBJ2-7
v_call: TRBV11-2
clone_size: .
cdr3_aa: CAGSLSTLSYEQYF
cdr3_nt: TGTGCCGGCAGCTTAAGTACGCTTTCCTACGAGCAGTACTTC

d_call: TRBD2
j_call: TRBJ2-7
v_call: TRBV10-3
clone_size: .
cdr3_aa: CAISALGGKTTYEQYF
cdr3_nt: TGTGCCATCAGCGCCTTGGGGGGGAAAACGACCTACGAGCAGTACTTC

d_call: .
j_call: TRBJ1-5
v_call: TRBV18
clone_size: .
cdr3_aa: CASSAGSNQPQHF
cdr3_nt: TGTGCCAGCTCAGCGGGGTCGAATCAGCCCCAGCATTTT

d_call: .
j_call: TRBJ2-7
v_call: TRBV7-2
clone_size: .
cdr3_aa: CASSLSGRNSYEQYF
cdr3_nt: TGTGCCAGCAGCTTAAGTGGGCGGAACTCCTACGAGCAGTACTTC

d_call: TRBD2
j_call: TRBJ2-3
v_call: TRBV15
clone_size: .
cdr3_aa: CATSRAPPTSGGPTDTQYF
cdr3_nt: TGTGCCACCAGCAGAGCTCCCCCGACTAGCGGGGGGCCCACAGATACGCAGTATTTT

d_call: TRBD1
j_call: TRBJ1-2
v_call: TRBV7-2
clone_size: .
cdr3_aa: CASSWDRVGYTF
cdr3_nt: TGTGCCAGCAGCTGGGACAGGGTTGGCTACACCTTC

d_call: TRBD2
j_call: TRBJ2-5
v_call: TRBV7-2
clone_size: .
cdr3_aa: CASSQGLAAGTQYF
cdr3_nt: TGTGCCAGCAGTCAAGGACTAGCGGCCGGGACCCAGTACTTC

d_call: .
j_call: TRBJ2-6
v_call: TRBV7-2
clone_size: few
cdr3_aa: CASRRKGLLAGANVLTF
cdr3_nt: TGTGCCAGCAGACGAAAGGGCCTCCTTGCTGGGGCCAACGTCCTGACTTTC

d_call: .
j_call: TRBJ2-1
v_call: TRBV6-2/TRBV6-3
clone_size: .
cdr3_aa: CASKRLQGNEQFF
cdr3_nt: TGTGCCAGCAAAAGACTCCAGGGCAATGAGCAGTTCTTC

d_call: TRBD2
j_call: TRBJ2-7
v_call: TRBV7-2
clone_size: .
cdr3_aa: CASSLAGGGAAFGQYF
cdr3_nt: TGTGCCAGCAGCTTAGCGGGGGGAGGGGCGGCATTTGGGCAGTACTTC

d_call: .
j_call: TRBJ2-1
v_call: TRBV7-9
clone_size: .
cdr3_aa: CASTPQFPGAYNEQFF
cdr3_nt: TGTGCCAGCACCCCGCAGTTCCCGGGGGCCTACAATGAGCAGTTCTTC

d_call: .
j_call: TRBJ2-5
v_call: TRBV11-3
clone_size: .
cdr3_aa: CASSWPPGRWETQYF
cdr3_nt: TGTGCCAGCAGCTGGCCCCCGGGGCGATGGGAGACCCAGTACTTC

d_call: .
j_call: TRBJ2-1
v_call: TRBV7-8
clone_size: few
cdr3_aa: CASSFMSSYNEQFF
cdr3_nt: TGTGCCAGCAGCTTTATGAGCTCCTACAATGAGCAGTTCTTC

d_call: TRBD1
j_call: TRBJ1-6
v_call: TRBV27
clone_size: .
cdr3_aa: CASSFGTPTGNSPLHF
cdr3_nt: TGTGCCAGCAGTTTTGGGACCCCGACAGGGAATTCACCCCTCCACTTT

d_call: TRBD2
j_call: TRBJ2-1
v_call: TRBV10-3
clone_size: .
cdr3_aa: CAISESSGRAFEQFF
cdr3_nt: TGTGCCATCAGTGAGAGTAGCGGGAGGGCCTTTGAGCAGTTCTTC